The clone carrying this T cell receptor (beta chain) occurred many times. Its antigen remains unknown. This sample is drawn from a study of early T cells in non-severe SARS-CoV-2 infection. The overall study: The chains were unpaired, and the sequenced material was bulk RNA from unsorted whole blood. Study outcomes and limitations: The VDJdb matching leaned toward anti-spike CD8 responses and overlooked private and CD4 specificities.

Molecules of cDNA were individually given unique molecular identifiers that were attached to them. TCRdb reanalysed the 5' RACE reads using MiXCR and keeps one entry per CDR3 protein. The sample has tens of thousands of distinct CDR3 sequences, over 5% seen once; the top ten hold 4.5%. Sequences were obtained from whole blood. The sequence was collected from an adult who was a healthcare worker with PCR-confirmed SARS-CoV-2 infection or an uninfected control (not recorded which).

The CDR3 coding sequence is TGTGCCAGCAGCCCCGGATGGGTTTATAATTCACCCCTCCACTTT. It yields the protein CASSPGWVYNSPLHF. This chain links TRBV6-6 with TRBJ1-6; no definite D call. The CDR3 consists of 15 residues. Between the trimmed V and J ends, which lost 6 bases and 4 bases, there was a span of 13 bases. Germline CDR1 and CDR2: MNHNY and SVGAGI (reference sequence).